The clone carrying this TCR beta chain was seen a few times. The antigen remains unidentified. The data originate from a study of T cell repertoires in cytomegalovirus infection. For the study at large: The authors used CMV epitopes that were HLA-C-restricted (recently identified) and HLA-B-restricted (well studied). Indicated by public TCR beta signatures were CMV infection and matching HLA type.

From germline, CDR1 is MNHEY and CDR2 SVGEGT. The germline V and J ends were trimmed by 5 bases and 2 bases, with 12 bases remaining between them. This CDR3 has 14 residues. Study-level findings and limits: Across the ex vivo response, the dominant clonotypes were HLA-C-restricted CMV-specific TCR beta clonotypes.

TCRdb reanalysed the reads using MiXCR and keeps one entry per CDR3 protein. In the table there are some 920,000 distinct CDR3 sequences, 25% to 40% of which are singletons. Source: cultured CD8+ T cells from PBMCs, taken from culture after CMV antigen stimulation. The rearrangement uses TRBV6-2 or TRBV6-3 and TRBJ1-1; D gene uncertain. The sequence came from a human donor in good health (CMV status not recorded). Some clones in this sample may be carry-over from other donors' samples. The CDR3 sequence is CASSSSPGNTEAFF. The CDR3 nucleotides read TGTGCCAGCAGTAGCTCCCCGGGAAACACTGAAGCTTTCTTT.